The clone carrying this T cell receptor (beta chain) was seen a single time. Antigen specificity is unknown. The sample originates from a study of cytomegalovirus exposure and HLA in healthy donors. Findings and caveats of the study: A classifier reportedly called cytomegalovirus status with high sensitivity and specificity. The study put some 150 TCR beta chains on its list as cytomegalovirus-associated. V- and J-gene trimming of TCR beta was linked (in a later analysis) to a missense DCLRE1C variant.

60 Vbeta and 13 Jbeta primers were used in PCR. Some clones are missing from TCRdb's copy, which holds only in-frame ones; the method was immunoSEQ multiplex PCR. The sample contains around 100,000 clones, around 78% of which appear only once. This receptor was obtained from a man aged 40-49 years in good health and CMV-seronegative. Sequencing used PBMCs.

CDR3 loop: CASSLSGQGPNGYTF. CDR3 nucleotides: TGTGCCAGCAGCTTAAGTGGACAGGGCCCGAATGGCTACACCTTC. The chain couples TRBV7-2 to TRBJ1-2, with TRBD1 identical over 8 bases. V was pared by 2 bases and J by 6 bases, with 8 bases of the junction left unmatched. The CDR3 spans 15 residues. Germline CDR1 is SGHTA and CDR2 is FQGNSA. The variable domain in full, completed from reference TRBV7-2 and TRBJ1-2, reads GAGVSQSPSNKVTEKGKDVELRCDPISGHTALYWYRQSLGQGLEFLIYFQGNSAPDKSGLPSDRFSAERTGGSVSTLTIQRTQQEDSAVYLCASSLSGQGPNGYTFGSGTRLTVV.